This TCR beta chain stems from a study of blood T cells in healthy people across ages. In terms of origin and age, donors were healthy Caucasian individuals from Russia aged 6 to 90. Study observations and caveats: It was found that TCR beta diversity correlated strongly with the percentage of naive T cells.

The length of the CDR3 is 19 residues. Germline V CDR1 and CDR2: MDHEN, SYDVKM. J gave up 0 bases and V 2 bases, and 13 bases lay outside the gene matches. This clonotype turned up a few times. As yet, its antigen is unknown. It was with a sample-barcoded 5' primer and a J-beta primer mix that a second PCR of roughly 7 to 12 cycles was run. Each of the cDNA molecules was tagged by a template-switch adaptor with 12 random nucleotides. Each CDR3 protein gets one entry after TCRdb re-called the 5' RACE reads with MiXCR. The repertoire includes under 2 million distinct CDR3 sequences, 34% of them detected once, and approximately 10% sits in the top ten.

V usage is TRBV28 and J usage is TRBJ2-7; 10 nucleotides line up with TRBD1. The sample consisted of blood. This TCR was sampled from a woman in her twenties or thirties in good health. CDR3 DNA: TGTGCCAGCAGTTTAGGTGGGACAGGGGTGCTCTTTAGCTCCTACGAGCAGTACTTC. Translating it yields CASSLGGTGVLFSSYEQYF.